The sequence of this T cell receptor (beta chain) was determined in a study of blood T cell repertoires in COVID-19. Background on the study: PBMCs, B-cell-depleted T cells, or T cells provided the cDNA or gDNA that made up the material.

The CDR3 spans 14 residues. The germline CDR1 and CDR2 sequences are LNHDA and SQIVND (reference sequence). Trimming cost V 3 bases and J 10 bases, with 13 bases left between them. Here immunoSEQ multiplex PCR was the method, and the copy in TCRdb shows in-frame clones only, minus some. The sample consists of hundreds of thousands of clones, 85% to 90% of them appearing once. Across under 25 US areas, participants ranged in age from roughly 18 to 89 years. This TCR was sampled from a woman aged 18-29 years with acute COVID-19. The chain joins TRBV19 to TRBJ1-6; no clear D gene. Material: PBMCs or T cells enriched from blood (not recorded which). The chain's CDR3 is CASSIGHRESPLHF. Here the CDR3 DNA reads TGTGCCAGTAGTATTGGTCACAGAGAATCACCCCTCCACTTT.